Presented here are 6 T cell receptor beta chains from one specimen sequenced in a study of CD8 T cell repertoires and HIV-1 epitope variants. Measured with immunoSEQ multiplex PCR; TCRdb has only the in-frame clones, and not every one. The sample lists 6,000 or so clones; 66% were seen once. These receptors have no known antigen. Sequencing was carried out using cultured CD8+ T cells derived from PBMCs. These receptors came from a male donor with HIV.

CDR3 region: CASSLQGTGANVLTF. The CDR3 DNA follows: TGCGCCAGCAGCTTGCAAGGGACTGGGGCCAACGTCCTGACTTTC. V is TRBV5-1 and J is TRBJ2-6; no reliable D call. V gave up 1 base and J gave up 2 bases, with 7 bases separating them. This CDR3 is built from 15 residues. Germline assignment: CDR1 SGHRS and CDR2 YFSETQ.

The J gene is TRBJ2-7, the V gene TRBV5-6; D could derive from TRBD1 or TRBD2 (6 bases each). Trimming cost V 0 bases and J 5 bases, with 12 bases left between them. From germline, CDR1 is SGHDT and CDR2 YYEEEE. This CDR3 comprises 14 residues. Here the CDR3 DNA reads TGTGCCAGCAGCTTGGGGAGGGGGACCCACGAGCAGTACTTC. Amino acids: CASSLGRGTHEQYF.

The chain combines TRBV28 with TRBJ2-5, with D perhaps matching TRBD2 (6 bases). The CDR3 runs to 14 residues. V shed 3 bases and J shed 7 bases, with 15 bases lying between them. CDR1 is MDHEN, CDR2 SYDVKM, per germline. The CDR3 protein is CASSFLVAGGTQYF. The CDR3, as DNA: TGTGCCAGCAGTTTCCTAGTGGCCGGGGGGACCCAGTACTTC.

The genes are TRBV5-6 and TRBJ2-2, with a weak D call TRBD1 (6 bases). V lost 3 bases and J lost 6, with 18 bases in between. Looked up from germline, CDR1 is SGHDT and CDR2 is YYEEEE. CDR3 length: 16 residues. CDR3 DNA: TGTGCCAGCAGCTCTGGGCAGGGGATCTTTCCCGGGGAGCTGTTTTTT. Its translation: CASSSGQGIFPGELFF.

This rearrangement joins TRBV28 to TRBJ1-5; 9 bases are a match to TRBD1. CDR1 is MDHEN and CDR2 is SYDVKM in the germline V gene. This CDR3 spans 14 amino acids. With V trimmed by 6 bases and J by 7 bases, 7 bases remained unmatched. The CDR3 bases are TGTGCCAGCAGCTCGACAGGGGGGGAACAGCCCCAGCATTTT. It specifies CASSSTGGEQPQHF.

The chain carries TRBV5-4 and TRBJ2-5; the match to TRBD1 covers 12 bases. The CDR3 length is 16 residues. With 2 bases clipped from V and 5 bases from J, the junction kept 7 bases outside the gene matches. Germline loops: CDR1 SGHNT, CDR2 YYREEE (reference sequence). The CDR3: CASSFRGQGAWETQYF. CDR3 nucleotides: TGTGCCAGCAGCTTCAGGGGACAGGGGGCGTGGGAGACCCAGTACTTC.